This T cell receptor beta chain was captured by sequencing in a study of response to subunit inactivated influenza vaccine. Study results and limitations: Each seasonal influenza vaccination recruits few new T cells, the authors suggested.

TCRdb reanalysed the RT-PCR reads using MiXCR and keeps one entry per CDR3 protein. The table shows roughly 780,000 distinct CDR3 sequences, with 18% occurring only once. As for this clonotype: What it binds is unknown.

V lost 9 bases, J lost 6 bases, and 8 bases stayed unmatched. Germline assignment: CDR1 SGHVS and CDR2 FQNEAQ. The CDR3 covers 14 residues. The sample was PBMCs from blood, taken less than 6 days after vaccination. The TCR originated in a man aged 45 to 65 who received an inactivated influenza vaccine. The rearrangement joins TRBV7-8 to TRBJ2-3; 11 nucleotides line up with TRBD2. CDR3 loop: CASISGGAWDTQYF. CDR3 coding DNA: TGTGCCAGTATTAGCGGGGGGGCTTGGGATACGCAGTATTTT.